Listed below are T cell receptor beta chains from one sample, sequenced in a study of cytomegalovirus exposure and HLA in healthy donors. Generated by immunoSEQ multiplex PCR, the TCRdb table keeps only in-frame clones and is missing some. Of roughly 200,000 clones listed, about 80% are singletons. The sequencing input was PBMCs. The receptor set was obtained from a woman in her sixties or seventies in good health and CMV-seropositive. Both conserved end residues are part of each CDR3. The order of the fields is V gene, J gene, D gene, clone size, CDR3 protein, CDR3 DNA. The D gene is left open where the match is weak. The size field is filled for only some rows; it gives once, few, many or a size class.

TRBV29-1,TRBJ1-1,.,.,CSGVVWGLNTEAFF,TGCAGCGGTGTAGTGTGGGGGCTGAACACTGAAGCTTTCTTT
TRBV5-1,TRBJ1-3,.,.,CASSLSGTPSGNTIYF,TGCGCCAGCAGCTTGTCAGGGACACCCTCTGGAAACACCATATATTTT
TRBV5-1,TRBJ2-7,TRBD2,.,CASSPRTSGSSYEQYF,TGCGCCAGCAGCCCCAGGACTAGCGGGAGCTCCTACGAGCAGTACTTC
TRBV18,TRBJ2-2,.,.,CASSPPQGAGPTGELFF,TGTGCCAGCTCACCACCGCAGGGCGCCGGCCCGACCGGGGAGCTGTTTTTT
TRBV6-5,TRBJ1-2,TRBD1,.,CASSPRLGTVDGYTF,TGTGCCAGCAGTCCCCGACTCGGGACAGTCGACGGCTACACCTTC
TRBV7-9,TRBJ2-2,.,.,CASSFASTWGELFF,TGTGCCAGCAGCTTTGCCTCTACCTGGGGGGAGCTGTTTTTT
TRBV18,TRBJ1-5,.,.,CASSLASNQPQHF,TGTGCCAGCTCATTGGCTAGCAATCAGCCCCAGCATTTT
TRBV5-1,TRBJ2-2,TRBD1,.,CASSLDRGFAGELFF,TGCGCCAGCAGCTTGGACAGGGGATTCGCCGGGGAGCTGTTTTTT
TRBV30,TRBJ1-2,TRBD1,.,CAWSVLGQWGYTF,TGTGCCTGGAGTGTACTGGGACAGTGGGGCTACACCTTC
TRBV15,TRBJ2-7,.,.,CATYDRLSYEQYF,TGTGCCACCTATGACAGGCTTTCCTACGAGCAGTACTTC
TRBV5-4,TRBJ2-5,.,few,CASSSQQETQYF,TGTGCCAGCAGCTCCCAGCAAGAGACCCAGTACTTC
TRBV4-3,TRBJ1-1,.,.,CASSQGLSRVNTEAFF,TGCGCCAGCAGCCAAGGTTTGTCCAGGGTGAACACTGAAGCTTTCTTT
TRBV30,TRBJ2-2,.,few,CAWRSNQGGSFSNTGELFF,TGTGCCTGGAGGAGCAATCAGGGGGGTTCGTTTTCGAACACCGGGGAGCTGTTTTTT
TRBV7-7,TRBJ1-5,.,once,CASSLALGAEQPQHF,TGTGCCAGCAGCTTAGCGTTGGGGGCTGAACAGCCCCAGCATTTT
TRBV10-3,TRBJ1-2,.,few,CAISESNSYGYTF,TGTGCCATCAGTGAGTCGAACAGCTATGGCTACACCTTC
TRBV27,TRBJ2-7,.,once,CASRMGGARTPYEQYF,TGTGCCAGCCGGATGGGGGGAGCCCGAACTCCCTACGAGCAGTACTTC
TRBV7-2,TRBJ2-7,TRBD1,.,CASAGGAFYEQYF,TGTGCCAGCGCAGGGGGTGCCTTCTACGAGCAGTACTTC
TRBV4-1,TRBJ2-1,TRBD2,.,CASSQVRAGGEQFF,TGCGCCAGCAGCCAAGTTCGAGCGGGAGGTGAGCAGTTCTTC
TRBV29-1,TRBJ1-1,TRBD1,.,CSVGTGRMNTEAFF,TGCAGCGTAGGGACAGGTAGAATGAACACTGAAGCTTTCTTT
TRBV7-9,TRBJ2-3,.,.,CASRRGGGTDTQYF,TGTGCCAGCCGCCGGGGCGGGGGCACAGATACGCAGTATTTT
TRBV7-9,TRBJ2-7,TRBD2,.,CASSLEAGGPYEQYF,TGTGCCAGCAGCTTAGAAGCGGGAGGGCCTTACGAGCAGTACTTC
TRBV5-1,TRBJ1-2,.,once,CASSSLSGRDGYTF,TGCGCCAGCAGCTCGCTTTCAGGGAGGGATGGCTACACCTTC
TRBV30,TRBJ2-3,.,.,CAWSPADTQYF,TGTGCCTGGAGTCCCGCAGATACGCAGTATTTT
TRBV4-1,TRBJ2-6,TRBD2,.,CASSQSGDPNSGANVLTF,TGCGCCAGCAGCCAAAGCGGGGACCCAAACTCTGGGGCCAACGTCCTGACTTTC
TRBV27,TRBJ1-4,TRBD1,.,CAREGGNEKLFF,TGTGCCAGGGAAGGGGGCAATGAAAAACTGTTTTTT
TRBV6-1,TRBJ1-5,TRBD1,.,CASTAGQAFSPQHF,TGTGCCAGCACCGCGGGACAGGCCTTTTCGCCCCAGCATTTT
TRBV9,TRBJ2-7,.,.,CASSAGDGSDYEQYF,TGTGCCAGCAGCGCCGGGGATGGCTCAGACTACGAGCAGTACTTC
TRBV30,TRBJ1-1,.,.,CAWIKDYTEAFF,TGTGCCTGGATAAAGGACTACACTGAAGCTTTCTTT
TRBV6-1,TRBJ2-7,TRBD1,.,CASRAGTGGSYEQYF,TGTGCCAGCAGAGCCGGGACAGGGGGATCCTACGAGCAGTACTTC
TRBV5-1,TRBJ2-2,TRBD2,.,CASSLGSGGTGELFF,TGCGCCAGCAGCTTGGGTTCGGGGGGTACCGGGGAGCTGTTTTTT
TRBV5-4,TRBJ2-7,.,once,CASSLQEGSYEQYF,TGTGCCAGCAGCTTGCAAGAGGGCTCCTACGAGCAGTACTTC
TRBV18,TRBJ1-2,TRBD1,few,CASSPDRGPGYTF,TGTGCCAGCTCACCCGACAGGGGGCCTGGCTACACCTTC
TRBV18,TRBJ1-2,TRBD1,.,CASSPGQGRGDGYTF,TGTGCCAGCTCACCCGGACAGGGGCGAGGCGATGGCTACACCTTC
TRBV5-1,TRBJ1-4,TRBD1,few,CASSTDRGEEKLFF,TGCGCCAGCAGCACGGACAGGGGGGAAGAAAAACTGTTTTTT
TRBV6-6,TRBJ1-2,TRBD1,.,CASSPGQNYGYTF,TGTGCCAGCAGTCCGGGACAGAACTATGGCTACACCTTC
TRBV5-1,TRBJ2-4,.,.,CASSPGGVSLAKNIQYF,TGCGCCAGCAGCCCGGGCGGGGTATCACTAGCCAAAAACATTCAGTACTTC
TRBV4-1,TRBJ2-7,TRBD2,.,CASSRNLAGAYEQYF,TGCGCCAGCAGCCGTAATCTAGCGGGAGCCTACGAGCAGTACTTC
TRBV6-1,TRBJ2-5,.,.,CASSASTSTGLKTQYF,TGTGCCAGCAGTGCAAGCACCTCTACAGGGCTCAAGACCCAGTACTTC
TRBV5-1,TRBJ2-5,.,once,CASSLDGAAQETQYF,TGCGCCAGCAGCTTGGATGGGGCAGCCCAAGAGACCCAGTACTTC
TRBV11-3,TRBJ2-1,.,few,CASSTGLGYNEQFF,TGTGCCAGCAGTACCGGACTTGGCTACAATGAGCAGTTCTTC
TRBV19,TRBJ1-6,.,.,CASSQPSLRGYDNSPLHF,TGTGCCAGTAGTCAACCAAGTTTAAGGGGGTACGATAATTCACCCCTCCACTTT
TRBV27,TRBJ2-7,TRBD2,.,CASSPLPTSGSQEQYF,TGTGCCAGCAGTCCCCTACCGACTAGCGGGAGTCAAGAGCAGTACTTC
TRBV10-2,TRBJ1-5,.,few,CASSQAVEDAQHF,TGCGCCAGCAGCCAGGCCGTGGAGGACGCCCAGCATTTT
TRBV19,TRBJ1-2,TRBD1,.,CASMGDRLNYGYTF,TGTGCCAGTATGGGGGACAGATTGAACTATGGCTACACCTTC
TRBV27,TRBJ2-5,.,.,CASSLSDRGETQYF,TGTGCCAGCAGTTTATCGGACAGAGGAGAGACCCAGTACTTC
TRBV21-1,TRBJ2-5,.,.,CASSNSGEQYF,TGTGCCAGCAGCAACTCGGGTGAGCAGTACTTC
TRBV4-2,TRBJ1-5,TRBD1,.,CASSQDWTGPQPQHF,TGTGCCAGCAGCCAAGACTGGACAGGTCCTCAGCCCCAGCATTTT
TRBV6-5,TRBJ2-5,.,.,CASSYGTETGTQYF,TGTGCCAGCAGTTACGGTACCGAAACAGGGACCCAGTACTTC
TRBV30,TRBJ1-5,.,.,CAWSDYDNDRAYSNQPQHF,TGTGCCTGGAGCGACTATGACAACGACCGGGCCTATAGCAATCAGCCCCAGCATTTT
TRBV5-1,TRBJ2-3,TRBD2,.,CASSLRPGGDTQYF,TGCGCCAGCAGCTTGAGGCCGGGGGGTGATACGCAGTATTTT
TRBV7-2,TRBJ2-7,.,.,CASTLAVGANTYEQYF,TGTGCCAGCACCCTCGCGGTAGGGGCGAATACCTACGAGCAGTACTTC